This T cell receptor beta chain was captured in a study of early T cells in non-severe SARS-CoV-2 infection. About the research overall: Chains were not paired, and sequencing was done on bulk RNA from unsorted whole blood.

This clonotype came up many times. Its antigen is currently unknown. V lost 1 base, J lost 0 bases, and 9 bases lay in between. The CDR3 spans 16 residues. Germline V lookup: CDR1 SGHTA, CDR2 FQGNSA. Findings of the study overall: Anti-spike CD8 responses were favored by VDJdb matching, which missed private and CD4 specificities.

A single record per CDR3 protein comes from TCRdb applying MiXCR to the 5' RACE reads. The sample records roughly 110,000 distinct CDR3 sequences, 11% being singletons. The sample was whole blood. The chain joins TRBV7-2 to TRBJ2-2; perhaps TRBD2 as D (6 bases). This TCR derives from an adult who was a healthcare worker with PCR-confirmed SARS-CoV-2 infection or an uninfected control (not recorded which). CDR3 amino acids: CASSLELAANTGELFF. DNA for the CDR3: TGTGCCAGCAGCTTAGAGTTAGCGGCGAACACCGGGGAGCTGTTTTTT.